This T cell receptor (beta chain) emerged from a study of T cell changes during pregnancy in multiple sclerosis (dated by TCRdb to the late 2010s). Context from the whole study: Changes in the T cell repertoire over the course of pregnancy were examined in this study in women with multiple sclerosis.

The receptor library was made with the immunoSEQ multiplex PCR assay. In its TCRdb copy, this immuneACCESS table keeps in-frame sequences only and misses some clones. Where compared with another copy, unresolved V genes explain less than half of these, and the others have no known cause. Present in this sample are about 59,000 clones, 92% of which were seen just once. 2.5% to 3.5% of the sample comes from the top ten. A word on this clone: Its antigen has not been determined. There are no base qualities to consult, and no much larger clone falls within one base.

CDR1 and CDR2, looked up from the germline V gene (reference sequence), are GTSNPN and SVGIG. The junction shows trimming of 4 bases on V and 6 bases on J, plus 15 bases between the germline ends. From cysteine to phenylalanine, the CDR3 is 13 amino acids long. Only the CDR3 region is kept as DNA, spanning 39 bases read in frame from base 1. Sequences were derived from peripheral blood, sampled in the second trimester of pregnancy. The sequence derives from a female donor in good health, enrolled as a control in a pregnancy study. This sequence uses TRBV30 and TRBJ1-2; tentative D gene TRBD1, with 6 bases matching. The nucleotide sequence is TGTGCCTGGACACCCAGGGGTTTCGATGGCTACACCTTC. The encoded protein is CAWTPRGFDGYTF.